This is a list of T cell receptor beta chains from one sample in a study of blood T cell repertoires in COVID-19. Some clones are missing from TCRdb's copy, which holds only in-frame ones; the method was immunoSEQ multiplex PCR. The sample lists over 200,000 clones, 88% seen once, with 2% to 2.5% in the top ten. Sequencing used PBMCs or T cells enriched from blood (not recorded which). The receptors come from a woman in her forties with acute COVID-19. The CDR3 runs from the conserved cysteine through the conserved F or W. A D gene is named only where the DNA matches it firmly. Clone size is shown for a subset of rows, as once, few, many or a class of expanded clone.

j_gene: TRBJ2-7; v_gene: TRBV7-2; d_gene: TRBD2; abundance: -; CDR3aa: CASSPTTGTNSYEQYF
j_gene: TRBJ1-6; v_gene: TRBV5-1; d_gene: -; abundance: -; CDR3aa: CASSLESGGNSPLHF
j_gene: TRBJ2-1; v_gene: TRBV29-1; d_gene: TRBD2; abundance: -; CDR3aa: CSAQRTSYNEQFF
j_gene: TRBJ1-1; v_gene: TRBV29-1; d_gene: TRBD1; abundance: once; CDR3aa: CSVDDRDRGPRFLNTEAFF
j_gene: TRBJ2-7; v_gene: TRBV7-2; d_gene: -; abundance: -; CDR3aa: CASSLRPGTYEQYF
j_gene: TRBJ2-3; v_gene: TRBV7-2; d_gene: -; abundance: -; CDR3aa: CASSLRGLGGTDTQYF
j_gene: TRBJ1-1; v_gene: TRBV5-1; d_gene: TRBD1; abundance: -; CDR3aa: CASSGGQLRLNTEAFF
j_gene: TRBJ1-1; v_gene: TRBV12-3/TRBV12-4; d_gene: -; abundance: -; CDR3aa: CASSRAGNTEAFF
j_gene: TRBJ1-1; v_gene: TRBV9; d_gene: TRBD1; abundance: -; CDR3aa: CASSDDRAAGTEAFF
j_gene: TRBJ2-4; v_gene: TRBV7-2; d_gene: TRBD2; abundance: -; CDR3aa: CASSEGLAEKNIQYF
j_gene: TRBJ2-3; v_gene: TRBV5-1; d_gene: -; abundance: -; CDR3aa: CASSFGGTLTDTQYF
j_gene: TRBJ1-1; v_gene: TRBV5-1; d_gene: TRBD1; abundance: -; CDR3aa: CASSWDSNTEAFF
j_gene: TRBJ1-2; v_gene: TRBV12-3/TRBV12-4; d_gene: -; abundance: -; CDR3aa: CASSLSQIYGYTF
j_gene: TRBJ1-1; v_gene: TRBV11-2; d_gene: TRBD1; abundance: -; CDR3aa: CASSLALRGTGRSEAFF
j_gene: TRBJ2-1; v_gene: TRBV5-1; d_gene: -; abundance: -; CDR3aa: CASSLETGTHNEQFF
j_gene: TRBJ2-1; v_gene: TRBV19; d_gene: -; abundance: -; CDR3aa: CASSIGLEPYNEQFF
j_gene: TRBJ1-5; v_gene: TRBV18; d_gene: -; abundance: -; CDR3aa: CASSGGAGQPQHF
j_gene: TRBJ1-1; v_gene: TRBV21-1; d_gene: -; abundance: -; CDR3aa: CASPWGGGEAFF
j_gene: TRBJ2-1; v_gene: TRBV9; d_gene: -; abundance: -; CDR3aa: CASSLGTRYYEQFF
j_gene: TRBJ2-5; v_gene: TRBV10-3; d_gene: TRBD2; abundance: -; CDR3aa: CAISDTGTSGQETQYF
j_gene: TRBJ2-5; v_gene: TRBV11-2; d_gene: -; abundance: -; CDR3aa: CASSLGGSETQYF
j_gene: TRBJ1-2; v_gene: TRBV7-2; d_gene: -; abundance: -; CDR3aa: CASSLVGGVGYTF